The rows below give T cell receptor beta chains drawn from one sample of a study of T-cell memory formation after mild COVID-19. Each CDR3 protein is one row after TCRdb ran MiXCR on the 5' RACE reads. The table records a few hundred thousand distinct CDR3 sequences, 24% of them present only once. What was sequenced was PBMCs or a T cell subset sorted from them (not recorded which). The source is an adult woman who had mild COVID-19 (a few samples of this study predate the infection). Cell type and time point are not known. The CDR3 runs from the conserved cysteine through the conserved F or W. The D gene is left open where the match is weak. A clone size is listed for some rows: how often the clone was seen (once, few, many), or a class if it is expanded.

TRBV9	TRBD2	16	few	TRBJ2-5	TGTGCCAGCAGCGCCACTCGGCTAGCGGGAGTAGAGACCCAGTACTTC	CASSATRLAGVETQYF
TRBV4-1	.	14	.	TRBJ2-7	TGCGCCAGCAGCCATCTGGTCAGCTCCTACGAGCAGTACTTC	CASSHLVSSYEQYF
TRBV4-3	.	13	.	TRBJ2-7	TGCGCCAGCAGCTTACAGGGTTCGGACGAGCAGTACTTC	CASSLQGSDEQYF
TRBV19	.	17	few	TRBJ2-7	TGTGCCAGTAGTACCCTCGGAGGGGGACAGACATCCTACGAGCAGTACTTC	CASSTLGGGQTSYEQYF
TRBV6-5	TRBD1	14	.	TRBJ1-2	TGTGCCAGCAGTTACTTTGGGACAGGCAACGGCTACACCTTC	CASSYFGTGNGYTF
TRBV2	.	14	.	TRBJ1-3	TGTGCCAGCAGTGAGATACAGGATGGAAACACCATATATTTT	CASSEIQDGNTIYF
TRBV7-2	.	14	few	TRBJ2-3	TGTGCCAGCAGCTTAACGACGGGGCCAAATACGCAGTATTTT	CASSLTTGPNTQYF
TRBV6-5	.	15	.	TRBJ1-6	TGTGCCAGCAGTTACGAGGGCAGGGAAGGTTCACCCCTCCACTTT	CASSYEGREGSPLHF
TRBV7-2	.	13	many	TRBJ2-3	TGTGCCAGCAGCTTACGCAGGGCGGATACGCAGTATTTT	CASSLRRADTQYF
TRBV5-8	.	14	.	TRBJ1-1	TGTGCCAGCAGCTTGAGGATATCGAACACTGAAGCTTTCTTT	CASSLRISNTEAFF
TRBV5-1	.	18	many	TRBJ1-6	TGCGCCAGCAGCTTTACTCAGACGGGGGGGTCTAATAATTCACCCCTCCACTTT	CASSFTQTGGSNNSPLHF
TRBV4-1	TRBD1	16	few	TRBJ1-2	TGCGCCAGCAGCCAAGCCAACAGGGGAACTAACTATGGCTACACCTTC	CASSQANRGTNYGYTF
TRBV4-1	.	16	.	TRBJ1-6	TGCGCCAGCAGCCAAGCGCCGGGACTGCACAATTCACCCCTCCACTTT	CASSQAPGLHNSPLHF
TRBV6-5	.	12	few	TRBJ2-7	TGTGCCAGCAGTCGTAGTCGCTACGAGCAGTACTTC	CASSRSRYEQYF
TRBV12-3/TRBV12-4	.	12	few	TRBJ2-1	TGTGCCAGCACTGGCGAGTGGAGTGAGCAGTTCTTC	CASTGEWSEQFF
TRBV7-2	.	14	.	TRBJ1-1	TGTGCCAGCAGCTTAGTGCGGGACCCCACTGAAGCTTTCTTT	CASSLVRDPTEAFF
TRBV25-1	TRBD1	14	.	TRBJ1-4	TGTGCCACCTCGACAGGGGACGCGGGCGAAAAACTGTTTTTT	CATSTGDAGEKLFF
TRBV5-1	TRBD1	13	few	TRBJ2-7	TGCGCCAGCAGCCAGGGACAGGGGTTCGAGCAGTACTTC	CASSQGQGFEQYF
TRBV19	.	14	.	TRBJ2-7	TGTGCCAGTAGTATGGGTGCGGGTGGCTACGAGCAGTACTTC	CASSMGAGGYEQYF
TRBV12-3/TRBV12-4	TRBD2	14	.	TRBJ2-5	TGTGCCAGCAGTAGGACTAGCGGGGGGGAGACCCAGTACTTC	CASSRTSGGETQYF
TRBV20-1	.	13	few	TRBJ2-5	TGCAGTGGAGCTTGGGGGAATATGGAGACCCAGTACTTC	CSGAWGNMETQYF
TRBV20-1	.	12	.	TRBJ2-7	TGCAGTGCTAGATGGCAGTCCTACGAGCAGTACTTC	CSARWQSYEQYF
TRBV6-1	TRBD2	16	few	TRBJ2-1	TGTGCCAGCAGTAAAGACCCCCTAGCGGGGTACAATGAGCAGTTCTTC	CASSKDPLAGYNEQFF
TRBV29-1	.	10	few	TRBJ2-7	TGCAGCGTTGAGCGCTACGAGCAGTACTTC	CSVERYEQYF
TRBV7-3	TRBD2	16	.	TRBJ2-1	TGTGCCAGCAGCACTCTAGCGGGAAGCTCCTACAATGAGCAGTTCTTC	CASSTLAGSSYNEQFF
TRBV19	TRBD1	14	.	TRBJ1-6	TGTGCCAGTGCACAGGGGGAGGCCTATTCACCCCTCCACTTT	CASAQGEAYSPLHF
TRBV6-1	.	12	.	TRBJ2-7	TGTGCCAGCAGAAGACCCACTGGTGAGCAGTACTTC	CASRRPTGEQYF
TRBV12-3/TRBV12-4	.	14	many	TRBJ1-1	TGTGCCAGCAGCGGGGGGGCAGCGAACACTGAAGCTTTCTTT	CASSGGAANTEAFF
TRBV4-1	.	15	.	TRBJ1-5	TGCGCCAGCAGCCAACAGGGGACTGGCAATCAGCCCCAGCATTTT	CASSQQGTGNQPQHF
TRBV7-8	TRBD2	15	.	TRBJ2-5	TGTGCCAGCAGCTTAGGACTAGCGGGGTGGGAGACCCAGTACTTC	CASSLGLAGWETQYF
TRBV3-1	TRBD1	13	.	TRBJ1-2	TGTGCCAGCAGCCTAGGGACAGGGATCGGCTACACCTTC	CASSLGTGIGYTF
TRBV4-3	.	14	.	TRBJ2-2	TGCGCCAGCAGCCTTAGACCCGGGACCGGGGAGCTGTTTTTT	CASSLRPGTGELFF
TRBV12-3/TRBV12-4	.	18	.	TRBJ2-1	TGTGCCAGCAGTTCGTCCGGGACCTCGGGCCGCTCCTACAATGAGCAGTTCTTC	CASSSSGTSGRSYNEQFF
TRBV19	.	12	few	TRBJ2-7	TGTGCCAGTATCGGGGTGACCTACGAGCAGTACTTC	CASIGVTYEQYF
TRBV5-1	.	14	few	TRBJ2-1	TGCGCCAGCAGCTTGGAGTTACAGCCCAATGAGCAGTTCTTC	CASSLELQPNEQFF
TRBV7-8	TRBD2	17	.	TRBJ2-7	TGTGCCAGCAGCTTAGTGGGGGCTAGCGGGAGGGCCTACGAGCAGTACTTC	CASSLVGASGRAYEQYF
TRBV19	.	16	.	TRBJ2-2	TGTGCCAGTAGCAGGCAGGGGGGTCGCAACACCGGGGAGCTGTTTTTT	CASSRQGGRNTGELFF
TRBV28	TRBD1	15	.	TRBJ1-4	TGTGCCAGCAGTGACAGGGCTGCAACTAATGAAAAACTGTTTTTT	CASSDRAATNEKLFF
TRBV14	.	13	.	TRBJ2-2	TGTGCCAGCAGCCAGAGTTCGGTCGGGGAGCTGTTTTTT	CASSQSSVGELFF
TRBV7-8	.	15	.	TRBJ1-6	TGTGCCAGCAGCTCCGGACAGATTTATAATTCACCCCTCCACTTT	CASSSGQIYNSPLHF
TRBV18	.	15	.	TRBJ1-4	TGTGCCAGCTCACCGCCCAGGGCAACTAATGAAAAACTGTTTTTT	CASSPPRATNEKLFF
TRBV5-6	.	16	once	TRBJ2-5	TGTGCCAGCAGCTTGGCCCCGCTCGGGCAGGGGGAGACCCAGTACTTC	CASSLAPLGQGETQYF
TRBV4-3	.	15	.	TRBJ2-5	TGCGCCAGCAGCTTAGGAGGGGGGCTCCAAGAGACCCAGTACTTC	CASSLGGGLQETQYF